This TCR beta chain is drawn from a study of blood T cell repertoires in COVID-19 (dated by TCRdb to 2019 to 2021). Regarding the complete study: The collaborator samples originated in the United States, Italy and Spain and spanned the acute and convalescent phases of COVID-19. The prospective study material was composed of cDNA or gDNA derived from T cells, B-cell-depleted T cells, or PBMCs. Subjects who had been exposed to COVID-19, were actively infected with it, or had recovered from it provided the deeply sampled blood TCRbeta repertoires that made up the dataset. The repertoires were released in a freely available public database intended as a resource for research on the immune response to SARS-CoV-2. Samples came from the ongoing ImmuneRACE study (first 160 participants) plus 1,254 subjects from 6 global collaborators. The sample metadata nearly always contained a de-identified subject ID, COVID-19 status, age in years and sex. HLA class I and class II types, where available, came from metadata supplied by the sample provider rather than from assay-based typing.

Whole blood was collected in K2EDTA tubes by collaborating institutions according to the institutions' own protocols. For TCRbeta analysis, collaborators shipped samples as frozen whole blood, isolated PBMCs, or DNA extracted from either of those sample types. Overall results and qualifications from the work: The amount of clinical and demographic metadata varied by source and participant and was provided uncurated.

Worth noting for this clone: It has no known antigen specificity. The sample holds no much larger clone one base away, and base qualities are not on file.

CDR1 is given as LNHDA and CDR2 as SQIVND, both from the germline V gene (reference sequence). V lost 4 bases and J lost 2 bases, and the count of bases not matched to a germline gene is 19. The CDR3 runs 19 residues from the cysteine to the phenylalanine. Here the CDR3 DNA is all that survives: 57 bases in frame from base 1. TCRbeta CDR3 regions were amplified from genomic DNA by means of the immunoSEQ Assay, a bias-controlled multiplex PCR. On the authors' methods: The number of nucleated cells in each sample was estimated from the amplification of reference gene primers within the assay. To quantify the absolute abundance of each unique TCRbeta CDR3 rearrangement, sequence reads were collapsed and filtered. Productive Simpson clonality was computed per sample as the square root of Simpson's diversity index over productive rearrangements. TCRdb limited this immuneACCESS table to in-frame rearrangements with V and J called. A share of clones is missing; checked studies link under half to unresolved V genes, and the rest is unexplained. The D gene and trimming were derived from the DNA, and the V and J assignments and clone size from that table. The sample profile shows about 40,000 clones; about nine tenths of them were found once. The top ten constitute 5.5% to 7% of the sample.

The specimen was peripheral blood. The chain links TRBV19 with TRBJ1-2; 7 bases in the junction line up with TRBD1. This TCR came from an elderly woman with acute or convalescent COVID-19. The CDR3 region: CASSKVSAQGSQLNYGYTF. In nucleotides, the sequence is TGTGCCAGTAGTAAAGTCTCGGCACAGGGGTCCCAATTAAACTATGGCTACACCTTC. The CDR3, completed at both ends by the reference TRBV19 and TRBJ1-2 genes, gives the full variable domain DGGITQSPKYLFRKEGQNVTLSCEQNLNHDAMYWYRQDPGQGLRLIYYSQIVNDFQKGDIAEGYSVSREKKESFPLTVTSAQKNPTAFYLCASSKVSAQGSQLNYGYTFGSGTRLTVV.